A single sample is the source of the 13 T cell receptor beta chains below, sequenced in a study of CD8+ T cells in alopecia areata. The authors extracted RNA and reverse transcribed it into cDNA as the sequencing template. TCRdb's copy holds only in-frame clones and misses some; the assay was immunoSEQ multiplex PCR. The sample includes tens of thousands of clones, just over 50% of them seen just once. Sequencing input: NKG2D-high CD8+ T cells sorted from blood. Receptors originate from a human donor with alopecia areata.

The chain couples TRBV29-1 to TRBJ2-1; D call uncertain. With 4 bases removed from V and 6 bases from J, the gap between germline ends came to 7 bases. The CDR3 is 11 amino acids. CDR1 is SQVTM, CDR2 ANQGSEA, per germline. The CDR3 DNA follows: TGCAGCGTTGTGGCCATCAATGAGCAGTTCTTC. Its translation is CSVVAINEQFF.

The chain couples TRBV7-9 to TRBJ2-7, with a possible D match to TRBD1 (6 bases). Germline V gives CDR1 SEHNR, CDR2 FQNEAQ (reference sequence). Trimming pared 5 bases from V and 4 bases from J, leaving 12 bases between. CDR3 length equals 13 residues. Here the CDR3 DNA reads TGTGCCAGCAGCATGACAGGTAGATACGAGCAGTACTTC. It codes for CASSMTGRYEQYF.

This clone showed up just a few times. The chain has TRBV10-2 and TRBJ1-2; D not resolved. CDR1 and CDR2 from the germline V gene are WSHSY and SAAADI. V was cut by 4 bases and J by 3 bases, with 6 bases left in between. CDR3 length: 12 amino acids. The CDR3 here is CASSAGDYGYTF. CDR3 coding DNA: TGCGCCAGCAGTGCAGGAGACTATGGCTACACCTTC.

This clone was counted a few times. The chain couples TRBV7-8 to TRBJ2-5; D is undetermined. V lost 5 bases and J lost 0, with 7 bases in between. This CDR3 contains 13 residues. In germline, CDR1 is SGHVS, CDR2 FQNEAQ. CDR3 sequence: CASSPRHQETQYF. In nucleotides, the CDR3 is TGTGCCAGCAGCCCTCGGCACCAAGAGACCCAGTACTTC.

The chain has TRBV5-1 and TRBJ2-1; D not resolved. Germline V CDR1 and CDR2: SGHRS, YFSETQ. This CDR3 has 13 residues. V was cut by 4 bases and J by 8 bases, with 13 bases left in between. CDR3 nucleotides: TGCGCCAGCAGCCCTACCTTGGGGTATGAGCAGTTCTTC. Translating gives CASSPTLGYEQFF. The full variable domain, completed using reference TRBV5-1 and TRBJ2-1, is KAGVTQTPRYLIKTRGQQVTLSCSPISGHRSVSWYQQTPGQGLQFLFEYFSETQRNKGNFPGRFSGRQFSNSRSEMNVSTLELGDSALYLCASSPTLGYEQFFGPGTRLTVL.

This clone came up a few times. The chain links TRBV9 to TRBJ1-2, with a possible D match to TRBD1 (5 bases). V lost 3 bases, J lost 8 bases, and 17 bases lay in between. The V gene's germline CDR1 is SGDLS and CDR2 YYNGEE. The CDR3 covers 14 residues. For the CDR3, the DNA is TGTGCCAGCAGCGAAGGGACCGTTCGGTACGGCTACACCTTC. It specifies CASSEGTVRYGYTF.

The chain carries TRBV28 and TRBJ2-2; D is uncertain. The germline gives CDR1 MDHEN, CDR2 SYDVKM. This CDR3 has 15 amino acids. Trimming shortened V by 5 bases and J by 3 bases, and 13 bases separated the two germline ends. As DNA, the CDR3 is TGTGCCAGCAGTCCCCCGGCCCTCGACACCGGGGAGCTGTTTTTT. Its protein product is CASSPPALDTGELFF.

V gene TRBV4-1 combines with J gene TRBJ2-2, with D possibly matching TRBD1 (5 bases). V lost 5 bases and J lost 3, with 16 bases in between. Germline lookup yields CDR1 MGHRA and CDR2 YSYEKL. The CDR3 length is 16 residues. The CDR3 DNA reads TGCGCCAGCAGCACCCGACAGAATCCTGACACCGGGGAGCTGTTTTTT. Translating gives CASSTRQNPDTGELFF.

CDR3 protein: CASSFLASGGDNEQFF. CDR3 in DNA: TGCGCCAGCAGCTTTCTCGCTAGCGGGGGGGACAATGAGCAGTTCTTC. The chain uses TRBV5-1 and TRBJ2-1, with TRBD2 identical over 12 bases. The germline V gene encodes CDR1 SGHRS and CDR2 YFSETQ. The CDR3 contains 16 residues. Trimming removed 2 bases from V and 5 bases from J; junction bases left unmatched: 5.

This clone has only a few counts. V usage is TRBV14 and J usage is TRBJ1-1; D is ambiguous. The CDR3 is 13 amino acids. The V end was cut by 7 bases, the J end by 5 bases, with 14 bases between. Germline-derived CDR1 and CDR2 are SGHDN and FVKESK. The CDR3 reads CASTDAGRTEAFF. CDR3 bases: TGTGCCAGCACCGATGCCGGAAGGACTGAAGCTTTCTTT.

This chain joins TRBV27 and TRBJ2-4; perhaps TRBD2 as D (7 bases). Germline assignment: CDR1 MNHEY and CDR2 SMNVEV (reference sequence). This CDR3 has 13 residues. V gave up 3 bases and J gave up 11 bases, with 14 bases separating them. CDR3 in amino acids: CASSLEGEGFQYF. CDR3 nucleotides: TGTGCCAGCAGTTTGGAGGGGGAGGGATTTCAGTACTTC.

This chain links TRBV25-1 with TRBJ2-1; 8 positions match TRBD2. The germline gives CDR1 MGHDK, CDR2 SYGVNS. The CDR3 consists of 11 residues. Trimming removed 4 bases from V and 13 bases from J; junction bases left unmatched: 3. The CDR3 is CASSGREEQFF. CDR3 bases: TGTGCCAGCAGTGGGCGGGAGGAACAGTTCTTC.

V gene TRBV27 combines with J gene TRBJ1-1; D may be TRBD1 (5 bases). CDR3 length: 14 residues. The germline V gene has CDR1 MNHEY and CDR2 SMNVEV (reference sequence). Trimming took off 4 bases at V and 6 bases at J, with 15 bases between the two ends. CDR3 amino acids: CASSSGPVSPEAFF. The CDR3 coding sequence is TGTGCCAGCAGTTCGGGACCCGTTTCACCTGAAGCTTTCTTT.